Listed here are 2 T cell receptor beta chains from one sample, sequenced in a study of T cell responses to AZD1222 COVID-19 vaccine. Here immunoSEQ multiplex PCR was the method, and the copy in TCRdb shows in-frame clones only, minus some. Among more than 50,000 clones listed, around 90% were seen once. Sequenced here: peripheral blood, sampled on day 0 of AZD1222 vaccination. The receptors here all came from an adult in good health.

The genes are TRBV6-6 and TRBJ2-1; D uncertain. V was shortened by 4 bases and J by 10 bases, with 11 bases between the two germline ends. CDR3 length: 12 residues. Germline CDR1 is MNHNY and CDR2 is SVGAGI (reference sequence). The CDR3 DNA follows: TGTGCCAGCAGTTCGTCTTGGCGGGAGCAGTTCTTC. Its translation is CASSSSWREQFF.

This chain links TRBV6-6 with TRBJ2-3, with 12 bases lining up with TRBD2. The CDR3 runs 17 residues. The germline gives CDR1 MNHNY, CDR2 SVGAGI (reference sequence). The junction had 10 bases not matched to a gene; V was cut back by 5 bases and J by 4 bases. The CDR3 nucleotides are TGTGCCAGCAGTCGAACGGACCTAGCGGGAGGGCCAGATACGCAGTATTTT. Translation gives CASSRTDLAGGPDTQYF.